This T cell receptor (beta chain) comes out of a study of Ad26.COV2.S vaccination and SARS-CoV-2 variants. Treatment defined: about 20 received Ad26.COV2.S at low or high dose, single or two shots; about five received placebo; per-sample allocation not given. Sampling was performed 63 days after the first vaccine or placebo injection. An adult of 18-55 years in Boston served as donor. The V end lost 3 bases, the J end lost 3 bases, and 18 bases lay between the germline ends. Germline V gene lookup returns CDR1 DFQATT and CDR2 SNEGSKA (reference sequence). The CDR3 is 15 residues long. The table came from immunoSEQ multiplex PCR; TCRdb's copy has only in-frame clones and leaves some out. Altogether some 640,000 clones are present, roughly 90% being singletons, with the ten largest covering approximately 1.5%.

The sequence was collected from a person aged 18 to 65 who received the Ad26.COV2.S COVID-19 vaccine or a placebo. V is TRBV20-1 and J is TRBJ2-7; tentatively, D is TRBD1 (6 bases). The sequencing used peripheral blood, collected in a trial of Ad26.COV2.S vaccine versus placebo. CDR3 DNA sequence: TGCAGTGCTAGTGAGGGGGTGGAACACTTCTACGAGCAGTACTTC. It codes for CSASEGVEHFYEQYF.